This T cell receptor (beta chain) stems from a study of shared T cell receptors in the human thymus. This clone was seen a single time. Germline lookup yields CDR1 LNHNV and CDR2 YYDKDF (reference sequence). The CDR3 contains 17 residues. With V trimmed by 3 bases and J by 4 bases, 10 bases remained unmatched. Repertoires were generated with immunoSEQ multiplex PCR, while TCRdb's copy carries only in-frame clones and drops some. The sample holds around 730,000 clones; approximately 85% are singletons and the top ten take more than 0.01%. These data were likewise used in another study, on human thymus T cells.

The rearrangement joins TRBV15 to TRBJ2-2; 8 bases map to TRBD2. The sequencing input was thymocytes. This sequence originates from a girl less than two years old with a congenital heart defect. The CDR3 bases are TGTGCCACCAGCAGCCGGGGGGGGACTACCTCCACCGGGGAGCTGTTTTTT. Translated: CATSSRGGTTSTGELFF.